This TCR beta chain was observed in a study of identical twins. Findings of the study overall: Fewer insertions marked abundant cord blood beta clonotypes; young adult naive trended weakly, memory not at all. Out-of-frame TCR alpha sharing observed in monozygotic twins exceeded model estimates.

In its sample, this clonotype was seen a few times. Its antigen is undetermined. TCRdb reprocessed the 5' RACE reads via MiXCR and lists one record per CDR3 protein. The profile covers roughly 1.6 million distinct CDR3 sequences, with about 30% appearing a single time and about 0.3% taken by the ten largest. Sequenced input: cord blood. The TCR comes from a newborn girl in good health.

CDR3 amino acids: CASLQRFSDTQYF. As DNA, the CDR3 is TGTGCCAGCCTGCAGCGTTTTTCAGATACGCAGTATTTT. This chain connects TRBV28 to TRBJ2-3; D gene unclear. Germline CDR1 MDHEN, CDR2 SYDVKM. The CDR3 contains 13 residues. Trimming took 8 bases from V and 4 from J, leaving 13 bases between them.